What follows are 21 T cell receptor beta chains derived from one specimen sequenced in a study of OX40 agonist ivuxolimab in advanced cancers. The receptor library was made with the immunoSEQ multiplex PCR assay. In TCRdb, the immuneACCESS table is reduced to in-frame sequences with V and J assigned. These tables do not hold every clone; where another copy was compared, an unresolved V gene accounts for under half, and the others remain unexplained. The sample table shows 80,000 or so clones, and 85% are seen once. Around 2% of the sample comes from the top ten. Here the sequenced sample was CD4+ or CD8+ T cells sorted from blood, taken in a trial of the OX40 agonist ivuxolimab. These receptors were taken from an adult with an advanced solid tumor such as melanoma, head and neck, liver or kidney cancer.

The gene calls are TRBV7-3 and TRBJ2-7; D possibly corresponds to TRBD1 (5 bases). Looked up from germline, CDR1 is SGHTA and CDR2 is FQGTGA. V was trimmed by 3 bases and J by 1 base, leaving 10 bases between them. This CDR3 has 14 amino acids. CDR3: CASSFYSGSYEQYF. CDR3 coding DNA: TGTGCCAGCAGCTTTTACTCAGGGTCCTACGAGCAGTACTTC.

The CDR3 DNA reads TGTGCCAGCAGTTTGGCCCTGGGACAGGGGGCGGGTGAGCAGTACTTC. This translates into CASSLALGQGAGEQYF. The V and J genes are TRBV27 and TRBJ2-7, with TRBD1 matching 12 bases. The CDR3 is 16 amino acids. V shed 3 bases, J shed 7 bases, and the junction held 10 bases outside the gene matches. Germline values: CDR1 MNHEY, CDR2 SMNVEV (reference sequence).

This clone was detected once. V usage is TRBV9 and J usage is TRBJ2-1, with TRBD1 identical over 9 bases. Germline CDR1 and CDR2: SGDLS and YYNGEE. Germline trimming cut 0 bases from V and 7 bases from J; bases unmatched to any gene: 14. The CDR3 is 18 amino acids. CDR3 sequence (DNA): TGTGCCAGCAGCGTAGACCCTCACGGGACAGGGCTTATGAATGAGCAGTTCTTC. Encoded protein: CASSVDPHGTGLMNEQFF.

DNA for the CDR3: TGTGCCTGGAGTGGTCTAGCGGGGGCCGACTCCTACAATGAGCAGTTCTTC. It codes for CAWSGLAGADSYNEQFF. The chain couples TRBV30 to TRBJ2-1, with 10 bases aligning to TRBD2. CDR1 is GTSNPN, CDR2 SVGIG, per germline (reference sequence). The CDR3 runs 17 residues. J was trimmed by 0 bases and V by 1 base; bases with no gene match: 6.

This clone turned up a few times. The CDR3 sequence is CASSPQIQGSGGYTF. Written as DNA, the CDR3 is TGTGCCAGCAGCCCACAGATACAGGGCTCAGGGGGCTACACCTTC. The rearrangement joins TRBV9 to TRBJ1-2; the D gene is possibly TRBD1 (6 bases). Between the trimmed V and J ends, which lost 4 bases and 8 bases, there was a span of 21 bases. CDR3 size: 15 residues. CDR1 SGDLS and CDR2 YYNGEE come from the germline V gene.

The CDR3 DNA follows: TGTGCCATCAAGAGGGGTAGCGGGGGATCTGGGGCCAACGTCCTGACTTTC. It translates to CAIKRGSGGSGANVLTF. The genes are TRBV11-1 and TRBJ2-6; the match to TRBD2 covers 9 bases. The CDR3 has 17 amino acids. Germline V lookup: CDR1 SGHAT, CDR2 FQDESV (reference sequence). J gave up 1 base and V 10 bases, and 11 bases lay outside the gene matches.

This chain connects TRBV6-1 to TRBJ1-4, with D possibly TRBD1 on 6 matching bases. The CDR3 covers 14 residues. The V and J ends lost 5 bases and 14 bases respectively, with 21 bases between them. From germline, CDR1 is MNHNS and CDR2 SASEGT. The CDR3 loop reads CASSSTGLRVDLFF. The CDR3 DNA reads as TGTGCCAGCAGTTCAACAGGGTTGAGGGTGGACCTGTTTTTT.

The CDR3 sequence: CASSLGTNYGYTF. The CDR3 coding sequence is TGTGCCAGCAGTCTCGGGACCAACTATGGCTACACCTTC. J is TRBJ1-2 and V is TRBV6-5, with D maybe TRBD1 (5 bases). The CDR3 sequence is 13 residues long. Germline CDR1 reads MNHEY; CDR2 reads SVGAGI. The V and J ends lost 5 bases and 2 bases respectively, with 9 bases between them.

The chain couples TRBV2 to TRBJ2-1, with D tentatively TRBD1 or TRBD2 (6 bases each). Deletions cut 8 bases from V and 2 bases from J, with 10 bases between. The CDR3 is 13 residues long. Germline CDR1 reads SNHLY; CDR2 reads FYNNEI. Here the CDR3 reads CASGGTTYNEQFF. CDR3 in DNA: TGTGCCAGCGGCGGGACAACCTACAATGAGCAGTTCTTC.

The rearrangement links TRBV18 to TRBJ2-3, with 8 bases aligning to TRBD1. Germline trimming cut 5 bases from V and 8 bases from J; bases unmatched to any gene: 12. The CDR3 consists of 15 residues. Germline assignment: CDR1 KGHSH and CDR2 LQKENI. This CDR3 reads CASSRDRGEPGTQYF. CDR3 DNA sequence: TGTGCCAGCTCAAGAGACAGGGGCGAGCCAGGTACGCAGTATTTT.

Written as DNA, the CDR3 is TGTGCCATCAGTGAGGGCAGGGATTTTTTTGATACGCAGTATTTT. It translates to CAISEGRDFFDTQYF. This rearrangement joins TRBV10-3 to TRBJ2-3; perhaps TRBD1 as D (5 bases). The V gene lost 2 bases and the J gene lost 6 bases, with 15 bases spanning the gap. The CDR3 covers 15 residues. The germline V gene encodes CDR1 ENHRY and CDR2 SYGVKD.

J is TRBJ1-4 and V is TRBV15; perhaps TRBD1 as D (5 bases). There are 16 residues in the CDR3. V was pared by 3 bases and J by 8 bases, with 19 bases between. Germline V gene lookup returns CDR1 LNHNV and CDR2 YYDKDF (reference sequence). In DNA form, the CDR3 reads TGTGCCACCAGCAGGGGCTCAGGGATTTTGTCAGAAAAACTGTTTTTT. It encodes CATSRGSGILSEKLFF.

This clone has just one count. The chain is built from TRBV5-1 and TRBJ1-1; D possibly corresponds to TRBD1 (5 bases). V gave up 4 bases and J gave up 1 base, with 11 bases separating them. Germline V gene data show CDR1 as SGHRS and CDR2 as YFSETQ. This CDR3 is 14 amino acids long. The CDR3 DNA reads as TGCGCCAGCAGCGTACGGGACTGGAACACTGAAGCTTTCTTT. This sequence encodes CASSVRDWNTEAFF.

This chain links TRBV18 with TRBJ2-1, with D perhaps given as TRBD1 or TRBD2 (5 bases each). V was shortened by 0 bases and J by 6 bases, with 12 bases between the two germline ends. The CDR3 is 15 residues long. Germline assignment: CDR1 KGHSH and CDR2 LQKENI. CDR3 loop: CASSPPGELLNEQFF. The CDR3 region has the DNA TGTGCCAGCTCACCACCGGGGGAGCTCCTCAATGAGCAGTTCTTC.

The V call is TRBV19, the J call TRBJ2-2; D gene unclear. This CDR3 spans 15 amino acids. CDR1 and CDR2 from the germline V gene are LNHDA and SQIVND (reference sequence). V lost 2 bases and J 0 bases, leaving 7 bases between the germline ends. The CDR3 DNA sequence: TGTGCCAGTAGTATAAGTGTGGCGAACACCGGGGAGCTGTTTTTT. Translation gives CASSISVANTGELFF.

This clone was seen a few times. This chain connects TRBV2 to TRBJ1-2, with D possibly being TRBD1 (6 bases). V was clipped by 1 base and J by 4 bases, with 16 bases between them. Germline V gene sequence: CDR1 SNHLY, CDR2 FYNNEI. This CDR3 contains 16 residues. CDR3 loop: CASSEVRGTGAYGYTF. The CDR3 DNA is TGTGCCAGCAGTGAAGTACGGGGTACGGGGGCCTATGGCTACACCTTC.

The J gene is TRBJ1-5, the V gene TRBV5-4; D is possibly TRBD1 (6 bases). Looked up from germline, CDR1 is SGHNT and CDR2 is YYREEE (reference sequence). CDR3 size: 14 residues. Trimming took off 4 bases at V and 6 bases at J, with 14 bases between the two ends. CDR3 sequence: CASSQARGTQPQHF. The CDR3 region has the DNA TGTGCCAGCAGCCAAGCCAGGGGCACTCAGCCCCAGCATTTT.

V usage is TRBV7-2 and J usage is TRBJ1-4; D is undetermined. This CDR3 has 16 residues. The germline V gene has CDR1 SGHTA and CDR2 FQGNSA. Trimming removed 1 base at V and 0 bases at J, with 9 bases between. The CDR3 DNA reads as TGTGCCAGCAGCTTAGGGAGGCTAGCAACTAATGAAAAACTGTTTTTT. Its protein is CASSLGRLATNEKLFF.

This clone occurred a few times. CDR3: CASRAMGRNQPQHF. CDR3 DNA sequence: TGTGCCAGCAGGGCGATGGGAAGAAATCAGCCCCAGCATTTT. J is TRBJ1-5 and V is TRBV2; the D is unclear. The germline V and J ends were trimmed by 6 bases and 4 bases, with 13 bases remaining between them. The CDR3 contains 14 residues. Germline CDR1 is SNHLY and CDR2 is FYNNEI.

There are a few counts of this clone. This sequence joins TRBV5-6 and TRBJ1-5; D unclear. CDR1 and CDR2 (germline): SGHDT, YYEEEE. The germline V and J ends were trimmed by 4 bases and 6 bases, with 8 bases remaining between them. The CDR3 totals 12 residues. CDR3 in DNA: TGTGCCAGCAGCCGCAAGGGTCAGCCCCAGCATTTT. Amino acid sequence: CASSRKGQPQHF.

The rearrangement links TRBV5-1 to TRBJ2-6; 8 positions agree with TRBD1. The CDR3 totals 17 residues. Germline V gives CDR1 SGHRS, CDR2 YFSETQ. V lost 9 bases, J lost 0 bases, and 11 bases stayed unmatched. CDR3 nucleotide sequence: TGCGCCACCCGACAGGGGTCGGGGAGCTCTGGGGCCAACGTCCTGACTTTC. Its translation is CATRQGSGSSGANVLTF.